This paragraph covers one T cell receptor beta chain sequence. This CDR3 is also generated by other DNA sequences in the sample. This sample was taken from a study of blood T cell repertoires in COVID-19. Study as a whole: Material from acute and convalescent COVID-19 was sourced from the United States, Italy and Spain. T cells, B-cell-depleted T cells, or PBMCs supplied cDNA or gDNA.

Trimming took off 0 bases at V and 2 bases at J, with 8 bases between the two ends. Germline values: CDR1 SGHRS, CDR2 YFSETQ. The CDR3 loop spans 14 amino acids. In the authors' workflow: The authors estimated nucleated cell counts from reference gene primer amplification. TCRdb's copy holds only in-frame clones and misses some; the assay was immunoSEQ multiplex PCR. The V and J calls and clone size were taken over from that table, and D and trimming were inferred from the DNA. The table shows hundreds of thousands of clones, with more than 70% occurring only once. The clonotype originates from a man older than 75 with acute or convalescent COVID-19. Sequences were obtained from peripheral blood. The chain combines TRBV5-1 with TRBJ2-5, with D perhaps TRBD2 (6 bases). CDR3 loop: CASSLVGGQETQYF. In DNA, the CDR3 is TGCGCCAGCAGCTTGGTGGGGGGTCAAGAGACCCAGTACTTC.